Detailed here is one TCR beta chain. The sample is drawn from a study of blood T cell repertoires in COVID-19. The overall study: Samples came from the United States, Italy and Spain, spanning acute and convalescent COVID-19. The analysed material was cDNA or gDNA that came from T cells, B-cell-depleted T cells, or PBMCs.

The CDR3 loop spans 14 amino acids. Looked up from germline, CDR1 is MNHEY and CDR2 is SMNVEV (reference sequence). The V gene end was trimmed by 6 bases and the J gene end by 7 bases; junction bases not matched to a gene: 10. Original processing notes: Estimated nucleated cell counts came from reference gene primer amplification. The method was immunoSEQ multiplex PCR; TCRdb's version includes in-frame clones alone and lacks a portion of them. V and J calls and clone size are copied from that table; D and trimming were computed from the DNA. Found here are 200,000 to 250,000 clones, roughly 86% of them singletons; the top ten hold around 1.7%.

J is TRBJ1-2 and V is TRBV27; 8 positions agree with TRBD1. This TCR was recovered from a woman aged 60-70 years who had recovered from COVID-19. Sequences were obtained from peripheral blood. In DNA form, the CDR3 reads TGTGCCAGCAGGTACACCCAGGGGGCGACTGGCTACACCTTC. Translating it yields CASRYTQGATGYTF.